This T cell receptor beta chain was documented in a study of shared clonotypes between healthy human individuals. Data came from immunoSEQ multiplex PCR; TCRdb stores just in-frame clones and leaves some out. The table records roughly 700,000 clones, less than 95% of them present only once. The sequencing sample was made of memory CD8+ T cells from PBMCs. Subset: CD45RO+ cells pooled with CCR7-negative TemRA cells. This TCR was sampled from a man younger than 30 in good health. Some clones in this sample may be carry-over from other donors' samples.

Here the CDR3 DNA reads TGTGCCAGCAGCAAAAGGGACCTGAACACCGGGGAGCTGTTTTTT. Translating it yields CASSKRDLNTGELFF. This chain joins TRBV11-2 and TRBJ2-2; D possibly uses TRBD1 or TRBD2 (5 bases each). Trimming stripped 5 bases from V and 1 base from J, with 11 bases between. This CDR3 has 15 amino acids. From germline, CDR1 is SGHAT and CDR2 FQNNGV.